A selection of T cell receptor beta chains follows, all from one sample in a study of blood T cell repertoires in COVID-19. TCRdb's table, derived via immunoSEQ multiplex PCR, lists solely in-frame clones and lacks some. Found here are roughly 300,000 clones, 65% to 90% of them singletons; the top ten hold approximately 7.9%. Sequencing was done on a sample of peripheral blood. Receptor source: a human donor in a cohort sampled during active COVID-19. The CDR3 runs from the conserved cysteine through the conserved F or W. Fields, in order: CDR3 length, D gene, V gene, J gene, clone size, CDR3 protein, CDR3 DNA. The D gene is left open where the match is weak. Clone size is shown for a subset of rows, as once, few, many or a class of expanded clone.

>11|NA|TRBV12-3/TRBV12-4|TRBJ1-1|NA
CASSVGGEAFF
TGTGCCAGCAGCGTGGGGGGGGAAGCTTTCTTT
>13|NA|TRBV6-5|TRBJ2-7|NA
CASSLRAGNEQYF
TGTGCCAGCAGCCTAAGGGCGGGGAACGAGCAGTACTTC
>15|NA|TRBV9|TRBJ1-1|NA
CASSPQGGVGTEAFF
TGTGCCAGCAGCCCCCAAGGAGGGGTGGGCACTGAAGCTTTCTTT
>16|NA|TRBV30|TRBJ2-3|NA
CAWGIGLAPSTDTQYF
TGTGCCTGGGGGATAGGGCTAGCGCCGAGCACAGATACGCAGTATTTT
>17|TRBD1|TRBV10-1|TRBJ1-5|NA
CASSESGKTGAGQPQHF
TGCGCCAGCAGTGAGTCGGGTAAGACAGGGGCAGGGCAGCCCCAGCATTTT
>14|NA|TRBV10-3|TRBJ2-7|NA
CAISEPGASYEQYF
TGTGCCATCAGTGAACCAGGGGCCTCCTACGAGCAGTACTTC
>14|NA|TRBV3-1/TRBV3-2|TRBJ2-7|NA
CASSHTRDFYEQYF
TGTGCCAGCAGCCACACACGGGATTTCTACGAGCAGTACTTC
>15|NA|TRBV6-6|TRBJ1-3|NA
CAARRDEGSGNTIYF
TGTGCCGCCCGTCGGGATGAAGGCTCTGGAAACACCATATATTTT
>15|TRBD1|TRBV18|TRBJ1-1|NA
CASSEGQVGRTEAFF
TGTGCCAGCTCAGAGGGACAGGTAGGACGCACTGAAGCTTTCTTT
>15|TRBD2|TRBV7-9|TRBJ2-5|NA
CASSSRTSGEETQYF
TGTGCCAGCAGCTCCAGGACTAGCGGGGAAGAGACCCAGTACTTC
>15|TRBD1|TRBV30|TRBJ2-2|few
CAWTSGQGDTGELFF
TGTGCCTGGACTTCCGGACAGGGGGACACCGGGGAGCTGTTTTTT
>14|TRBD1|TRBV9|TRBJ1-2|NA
CASSVGGQGIRYTF
TGTGCCAGCAGCGTAGGGGGACAGGGTATCCGCTACACCTTC
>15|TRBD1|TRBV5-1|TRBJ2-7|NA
CASSSTGTGVHEQYF
TGCGCCAGCAGCTCCACCGGGACAGGGGTCCACGAGCAGTACTTC
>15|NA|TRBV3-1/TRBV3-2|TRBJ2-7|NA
CASRPGRESSYEQYF
TGTGCCAGCAGACCAGGGCGGGAAAGCTCCTACGAGCAGTACTTC
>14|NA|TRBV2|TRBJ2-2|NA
CASSGRGPAGELFF
TGTGCCAGCAGTGGGAGGGGGCCGGCCGGGGAGCTGTTTTTT
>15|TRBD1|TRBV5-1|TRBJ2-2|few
CASSWDRGGTGELFF
TGCGCCAGCAGCTGGGACAGGGGAGGGACCGGGGAGCTGTTTTTT
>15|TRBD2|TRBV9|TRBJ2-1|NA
CASSVTSGGANEQFF
TGTGCCAGCAGCGTAACTAGCGGGGGGGCTAATGAGCAGTTCTTC
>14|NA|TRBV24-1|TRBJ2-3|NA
CATAGADRSDTQYF
TGTGCCACCGCGGGGGCGGATCGGTCGGATACGCAGTATTTT
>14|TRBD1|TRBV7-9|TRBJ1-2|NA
CASSLMRQGYGYTF
TGTGCCAGCAGCTTAATGCGACAGGGTTATGGCTACACCTTC
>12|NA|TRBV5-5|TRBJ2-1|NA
CASSLVNNEQFF
TGTGCCAGCAGCTTGGTTAACAATGAGCAGTTCTTC
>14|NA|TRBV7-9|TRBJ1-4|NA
CASRPQGSGEKLFF
TGTGCCAGCAGGCCCCAGGGGAGCGGTGAAAAACTGTTTTTT
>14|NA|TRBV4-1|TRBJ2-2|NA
CASSRTGNTGELFF
TGCGCCAGCAGCCGGACGGGAAACACCGGGGAGCTGTTTTTT
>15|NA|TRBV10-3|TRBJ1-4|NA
CAISESDRTNEKLFF
TGTGCCATCAGTGAGTCGGACAGAACAAATGAAAAACTGTTTTTT
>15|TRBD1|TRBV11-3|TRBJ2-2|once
CASSLGQGETGELFF
TGTGCCAGCAGCTTAGGACAGGGGGAGACCGGGGAGCTGTTTTTT
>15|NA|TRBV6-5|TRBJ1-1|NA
CASSYSPRRNTEAFF
TGTGCCAGCAGTTACTCGCCGCGTAGAAACACTGAAGCTTTCTTT
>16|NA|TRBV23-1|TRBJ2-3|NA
CASSQICGTITDTQYF
TGCGCCAGCAGTCAAATTTGCGGGACCATCACAGATACGCAGTATTTT
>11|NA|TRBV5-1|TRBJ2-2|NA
CASQRFGELFF
TGCGCCAGCCAGAGGTTTGGGGAGCTGTTTTTT
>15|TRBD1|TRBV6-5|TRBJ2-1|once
CASSYDRGLVNEQFF
TGTGCCAGCAGTTATGACAGGGGGTTAGTAAATGAGCAGTTCTTC
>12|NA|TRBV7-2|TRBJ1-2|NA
CASSLDGDGYTF
TGTGCCAGCAGCTTAGACGGAGACGGCTACACCTTC
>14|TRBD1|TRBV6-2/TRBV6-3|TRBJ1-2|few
CASSGTGQAVGYTF
TGTGCCAGCAGCGGGACAGGTCAAGCAGTTGGCTACACCTTC
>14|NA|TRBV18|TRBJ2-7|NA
CASSPPGSKSAQYF
TGTGCCAGCTCACCACCCGGGTCGAAGAGTGCGCAGTACTTC
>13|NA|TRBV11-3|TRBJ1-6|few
CASRGDKNSPLHF
TGTGCCAGCAGAGGGGACAAAAATTCACCCCTCCACTTT
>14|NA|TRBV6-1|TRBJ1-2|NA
CASSESPLGEPRTF
TGTGCCAGCAGTGAATCCCCTCTAGGCGAGCCGAGGACCTTC
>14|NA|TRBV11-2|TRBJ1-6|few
CASSPDRKNSPLHF
TGTGCCAGCAGTCCAGACAGGAAGAATTCACCCCTCCACTTT
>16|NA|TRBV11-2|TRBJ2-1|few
CASSLITAASYNEQFF
TGTGCCAGCAGCTTAATTACTGCGGCCTCCTACAATGAGCAGTTCTTC
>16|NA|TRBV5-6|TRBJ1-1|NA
CASSLGGWAMNTEAFF
TGTGCCAGCAGCTTGGGAGGGTGGGCCATGAACACTGAAGCTTTCTTT
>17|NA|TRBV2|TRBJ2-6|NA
CASSEERLTSGANVLTF
TGTGCCAGCAGTGAAGAAAGACTTACGAGTGGGGCCAACGTCCTGACTTTC
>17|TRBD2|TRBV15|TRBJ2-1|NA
CATSRELGLAGANEQFF
TGTGCCACCAGCAGAGAACTGGGTCTAGCGGGGGCGAATGAGCAGTTCTTC
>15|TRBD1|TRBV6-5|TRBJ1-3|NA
CATYLGQLAGNTIYF
TGTGCCACCTATTTGGGACAGCTAGCTGGAAACACCATATATTTT
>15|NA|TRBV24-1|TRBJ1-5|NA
CATSDPTTRDQPQHF
TGTGCCACCAGTGACCCGACAACCCGCGATCAGCCCCAGCATTTT
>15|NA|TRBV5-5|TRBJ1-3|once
CASSSDRNSGNTIYF
TGTGCCAGCAGCTCCGACAGGAACTCTGGAAACACCATATATTTT
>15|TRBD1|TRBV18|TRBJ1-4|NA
CASSLDRGRNEKLFF
TGTGCCAGCTCACTCGACAGGGGGCGTAATGAAAAACTGTTTTTT
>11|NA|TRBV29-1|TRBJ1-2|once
CSVSTGHGYTF
TGCAGCGTCTCAACAGGGCATGGCTACACCTTC
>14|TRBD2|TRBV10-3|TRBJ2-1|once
CAISAGLAANEQFF
TGTGCCATCAGTGCGGGACTAGCGGCCAATGAGCAGTTCTTC
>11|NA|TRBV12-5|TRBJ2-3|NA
CASGGVDTQYF
TGTGCTAGTGGCGGAGTGGATACGCAGTATTTT
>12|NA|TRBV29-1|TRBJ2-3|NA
CSVTRGLDTQYF
TGCAGCGTTACAAGGGGTTTGGATACGCAGTATTTT
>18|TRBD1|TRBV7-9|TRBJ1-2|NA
CALRSKPRDRGLNYGYTF
TGTGCCCTACGATCTAAACCCCGGGACAGAGGACTTAACTATGGCTACACCTTC
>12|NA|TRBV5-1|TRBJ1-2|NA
CASSAVDYGYTF
TGCGCCAGCTCGGCGGTGGACTATGGCTACACCTTC
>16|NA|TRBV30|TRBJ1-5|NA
CAWSVGHTMEGQPQHF
TGTGCCTGGAGTGTGGGGCACACAATGGAGGGCCAGCCCCAGCATTTT
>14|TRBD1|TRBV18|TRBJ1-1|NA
CASSGTGGGTEAFF
TGTGCCAGCTCAGGGACAGGGGGCGGCACTGAAGCTTTCTTT